The rows below give T cell receptor beta chains drawn from one sample of a study of T cell changes during pregnancy in multiple sclerosis. Libraries were prepared by immunoSEQ multiplex PCR; TCRdb keeps only in-frame clonotypes and omits some of them. The sample has some 99,000 clones, roughly nine tenths seen once. Sequenced here: peripheral blood, sampled after pregnancy. The receptors here all came from a female donor in good health, enrolled as a control in a pregnancy study. The CDR3 runs from the conserved cysteine through the conserved F or W. Each record gives: V gene, CDR3 protein.

v_gene: TRBV6-1; CDR3aa: CASSEVGGTQPQHF
v_gene: TRBV2; CDR3aa: CASSQSGGGNQPQHF
v_gene: TRBV11-2; CDR3aa: CASSSGGQPQHF
v_gene: TRBV12-5; CDR3aa: CASGLTGGSGANVLTF
v_gene: TRBV2; CDR3aa: CASRLTGGTQPQHF
v_gene: TRBV27; CDR3aa: CASSLWSGTDTQYF
v_gene: TRBV27; CDR3aa: CASSWGGVTEQYF
v_gene: TRBV11-2; CDR3aa: CASSPGIGTDTQYF
v_gene: TRBV5-6; CDR3aa: CASSLRSSAGPFYEQYF
v_gene: TRBV5-6; CDR3aa: CASSLTLGSSSYNEQFF
v_gene: TRBV19; CDR3aa: CASSLSVKLNTEAFF
v_gene: TRBV7-9; CDR3aa: CASSPMGGAAEQYF
v_gene: TRBV13; CDR3aa: CASTPWGLTGELFF
v_gene: TRBV2; CDR3aa: CASSGRLAAYNEQFF
v_gene: TRBV27; CDR3aa: CASSYKEGTEAFF
v_gene: TRBV7-8; CDR3aa: CASSGQGGFYTEAFF
v_gene: TRBV29-1; CDR3aa: CSLRTGPYGYTF
v_gene: TRBV19; CDR3aa: CATSSGDTDTQYF
v_gene: TRBV6-5; CDR3aa: CASSSTGGWADTQYF
v_gene: TRBV7-8; CDR3aa: CASSLEGKQYF
v_gene: TRBV29-1; CDR3aa: CSVATGQPVYEQYF
v_gene: TRBV7-8; CDR3aa: CASSPQGNEQFF
v_gene: TRBV5-1; CDR3aa: CASRPLAGDEQYF